This T cell receptor (beta chain) originates from a study of human T cells and chemical hapten exposure. Study-wide results and caveats: Alopecia in the donors means their immune response may deviate from healthy people's. Those TCRs sitting above 1 in 1000 frequency stayed the same with DPC sensitization.

This CDR3 comprises 16 residues. The ends were cut back, 6 bases at V and 6 bases at J, with 21 bases in the middle. This clonotype was picked up many times. Its antigen is currently unknown. Per the original methods: Per-sample TCR counts ranged from about 23,224 to 750,000, median about 90,000. TCRdb reprocessed the RACE reads via MiXCR and lists one record per CDR3 protein. These V and J calls originate from TCRdb's pipeline instead of the authors' own analysis. The sample holds about 40,000 distinct CDR3 sequences; approximately 3.3% are singletons and the top ten take roughly 6.6%. Time point denoted: patch test 2, 6 weeks after DPC sensitization. Treatment denoted: therapeutic diphenylcyclopropenone sensitization with weekly scalp DPC.

The rearrangement links TRBV12-3 or TRBV12-4 to TRBJ2-4, with no clear D. The sequences come from whole blood, collected in connection with sensitization to the hapten diphenylcyclopropenone (DPC). This clonotype originated in a man between 35 and 55 years old with alopecia areata. Some clones in this sample may be carry-over from other donors' samples. Here the CDR3 reads CASSPPGLRGGNIQYF. CDR3 DNA: TGTGCCAGCAGCCCCCCCGGCCTTAGAGGCGGAAACATTCAGTACTTC.